This TCR beta chain was identified in a study of regulatory T cells in long-lasting Graves disease. For the study at large: Patients met the persistent Graves' disease definition after over 5 years of antithyroid drugs with positive TSH receptor antibodies.

Documented time point: persistent/refractory GD, antithyroid drugs over 5 years with positive TRAb. From RNA extracted from PBMCs, the TCR library was made. The study, taken as a whole, reports: Those with persistent disease had in common more public clonotypes (about 2,700) than new patients (roughly 1,000). TRBV28 was favored in persistent disease, as were TRBJ1-2 and TRBJ2-5. Those with persistent Graves' had less TCR diversity than newly diagnosed patients.

Sequencing libraries for TCR beta were prepared with iRepertoire HTBI primers and Arm-PCR of CDR3 regions. TCRdb redid the calling of the multiplex PCR reads with MiXCR, one entry per CDR3 protein. The repertoire includes around 450,000 distinct CDR3 sequences, 20% to 25% of them detected once, and around 7% sits in the top ten. V shed 5 bases and J shed 7 bases, with 14 bases lying between them. The CDR3 is made up of 13 amino acids. The germline gives CDR1 MNHNS, CDR2 SASEGT. This clonotype has ten or more counts. The antigen is undetermined. This receptor was obtained from a female donor with Graves disease. The chain links TRBV6-1 to TRBJ1-1; TRBD1 might be the D (5 bases). The source material was peripheral blood mononuclear cells (PBMCs), sampled when the disease was refractory, from a patient treated with antithyroid drugs. CDR3 loop: CASSPVGRGEAFF. Here the CDR3 DNA reads TGTGCCAGCAGTCCCGTGGGGCGAGGTGAAGCTTTCTTT.